This T cell receptor (beta chain) is from a study of shared clonotypes between healthy human individuals. Donors comprised only Caucasian adults living in Nashville, Tennessee. CD8 memory was a combination of CD45RO+ cells and CCR7-negative CD45RA+ TemRA cells. Sequenced by immunoSEQ multiplex PCR; TCRdb stores in-frame clones only, minus some. Of around 320,000 clones listed, around 86% are singletons. Between the trimmed V and J ends, which lost 2 bases and 4 bases, there was a span of 0 bases. Germline lookup yields CDR1 MNHNS and CDR2 SASEGT. The CDR3 consists of 10 residues. About this clone: This may stem from a read error, because a much larger clone lies one nucleotide away.

Sequences were obtained from memory CD8+ T cells sorted from blood. Subset indicated: CD45RO+ cells pooled with CCR7-negative TemRA cells. The source of this sequence is a man aged 18 to 30 in good health. V usage is TRBV6-1 and J usage is TRBJ2-7; no firm D call. The CDR3 protein is CASSEYEQYF. DNA of the CDR3: TGTGCCAGCAGTGAATACGAGCAGTACTTC.